A single sample is the source of the 8 T cell receptor beta chains below, sequenced in a study of T cell repertoires in cytomegalovirus infection (dated 2019 in TCRdb). According to the study, the label for this sample's treatment or condition signals: in vitro stimulation with specific CMV peptide epitopes to enrich CMV-specific T cells. These receptors' antigens are unknown. Sequencing instrument: Illumina HiSeq 1500. The public reads were reanalyzed by TCRdb: fastp trimming at Q25, MiXCR alignment, in-frame beta chains only. Every CDR3 protein is listed once, alongside the most common genes and DNA of its rows. A total of about 280,000 distinct CDR3 sequences appear in this sample, 22% of them only once. The biggest ten clones account for approximately 20% of the sample. Sequenced material: cultured PBMCs, taken from culture after CMV antigen stimulation. The source is a human donor in good health (CMV status not recorded). Some clones in this sample may be carry-over from other donors' samples.

V gene TRBV4-3 combines with J gene TRBJ1-5; TRBD1 matches 7 bases. J lost 4 bases, V lost 1 base, and 4 bases had no gene match. CDR1 LGHNA and CDR2 YSLEER come from the germline V gene. CDR3 length: 15 residues. The CDR3 loop reads CASSQGTGRNQPQHF. The CDR3 DNA sequence: TGCGCCAGCAGCCAAGGGACAGGCCGAAATCAGCCCCAGCATTTT.

This clonotype has a count of ten or more. The chain combines TRBV28 with TRBJ2-5, with TRBD2 matching over 9 bases. With 6 bases clipped from V and 5 bases from J, the junction kept 13 bases outside the gene matches. This CDR3 comprises 16 residues. In germline, CDR1 is MDHEN, CDR2 SYDVKM. CDR3 coding DNA: TGTGCCAGCAGCTCCCGGGGTAGCGGGAGCCGTGAGACCCAGTACTTC. It is translated as CASSSRGSGSRETQYF. The full variable domain, with the rest looked up from reference TRBV28 and TRBJ2-5, is DVKVTQSSRYLVKRTGEKVFLECVQDMDHENMFWYRQDPGLGLRLIYFSYDVKMKEKGDIPEGYSVSREKKERFSLILESASTNQTSMYLCASSSRGSGSRETQYFGPGTRLLVL.

This clonotype was observed a few times. The genes are TRBV4-1 and TRBJ1-1; the D is unclear. V lost 6 bases and J 0 bases, leaving 17 bases between the germline ends. The CDR3 extends over 16 amino acids. Germline CDR1 reads MGHRA; CDR2 reads YSYEKL. CDR3 DNA: TGCGCCAGCAGGGGTTTTGACCCCGCGCTGAACACTGAAGCTTTCTTT. It codes for CASRGFDPALNTEAFF.

The table lists this clonotype with a few counts. The chain recombines TRBV6-6 with TRBJ2-7; 13 bases agree with TRBD2. V gave up 2 bases and J gave up 5 bases; unmatched junction bases: 6. CDR1 and CDR2 (germline): MNHNY, SVGAGI (reference sequence). This CDR3 has 16 residues. As DNA, the CDR3 is TGTGCCAGCAGTTACGATCCGACTAGCGGGAGGAACGAGCAGTACTTC. Residues: CASSYDPTSGRNEQYF.

This chain uses TRBV9 with TRBJ2-5; D is undetermined. CDR3 length: 13 residues. The V gene lost 0 bases and the J gene lost 7 bases, with 10 bases spanning the gap. Germline V gene data show CDR1 as SGDLS and CDR2 as YYNGEE. CDR3 sequence: CASSVAATGTQYF. In nucleotides, the CDR3 is TGTGCCAGCAGCGTAGCGGCAACTGGGACCCAGTACTTC.

The CDR3 loop is CASRRGADGSQNIQYF. The CDR3 DNA is TGTGCCAGTAGACGGGGGGCCGACGGGTCCCAAAACATTCAGTACTTC. V and J are TRBV19 and TRBJ2-4; D possibly corresponds to TRBD2 (7 bases). V shed 6 bases and J shed 5 bases, with 20 bases lying between them. CDR3 length equals 16 residues. Germline loops: CDR1 LNHDA, CDR2 SQIVND (reference sequence).

This clonotype was counted only a few times. CDR3 amino acids: CASSLTGGYSPLHF. The CDR3, as DNA: TGTGCCAGCAGTCTGACAGGGGGCTATTCACCCCTCCACTTT. The chain combines TRBV14 with TRBJ1-6; 10 positions agree with TRBD1. The length of the CDR3 is 14 residues. The V gene's germline CDR1 is SGHDN and CDR2 FVKESK. Trimming at V came to 6 bases and at J to 8 bases, leaving 4 bases not matched to a gene.

This clonotype has a handful of counts. The chain employs TRBV6-4 and TRBJ2-3; D may be TRBD1 or TRBD2 (5 bases each). Germline V lookup: CDR1 MRHNA, CDR2 SNTAGT. This CDR3 region has 13 residues. V lost 3 bases and J 4 bases, leaving 8 bases between the germline ends. Written as DNA, the CDR3 is TGTGCCAGCAGTGATCAGGGAGCAGATACGCAGTATTTT. Its translation is CASSDQGADTQYF.